This T cell receptor beta chain emerged from a study of T cells in Graves' hyperthyroidism and ophthalmopathy. Across the study: Peripheral blood samples were taken at initial diagnosis, prior to any treatment.

The germline CDR1 and CDR2 sequences are MGHRA and YSYEKL. Trimming took 4 bases from V and 5 from J; bases not matched to a gene: 8. The CDR3 has 17 residues. In this sample, this clonotype turned up once. Template material for amplifying TCR beta CDR3 regions consisted of RNA transcripts. A first-round RT-PCR of the TCR CDR3 used the HTBI primer set. TCRdb used MiXCR to reprocess the multiplex PCR reads, holding one entry per CDR3 protein. The sample shows about 420,000 distinct CDR3 sequences, more than 15% of them seen only once. Across 18 months, stable Graves' hyperthyroidism was marked by no progression to ophthalmopathy.

Sequencing was done on a sample of blood. This clonotype was sampled from a young woman with Graves' hyperthyroidism. J is TRBJ2-2 and V is TRBV4-1, with 12 nucleotides matching TRBD2. CDR3 loop: CASSLQPGTSGTGELFF. Here the CDR3 DNA reads TGCGCCAGCAGCCTACAACCCGGGACTAGCGGGACCGGGGAGCTGTTTTTT.